The present entry profiles one T cell receptor (beta chain) with its context. Antigen specificity is unknown. The sample is drawn from a study of T cell responses to AZD1222 COVID-19 vaccine. The study's findings and limits: The repertoires were collected only after the peak T cell response. Baseline seropositives among AZD1222 recipients totaled only 5 to 7.

Some clones are missing from TCRdb's copy, which holds only in-frame ones; the method was immunoSEQ multiplex PCR. The table shows about 160,000 clones, with 80% to 90% occurring only once. The V end was cut by 2 bases, the J end by 3 bases, with 8 bases between. CDR1 is MNHNS and CDR2 is SASEGT in the germline V gene. The CDR3 is 13 residues long. The sequence derives from an adult in good health. Sample: peripheral blood, taken on day 0 of AZD1222 vaccination. This sequence joins TRBV6-1 and TRBJ2-7; D remains ambiguous. The CDR3 sequence: CASSESTRYEQYV. The DNA of the CDR3 is TGTGCCAGCAGTGAATCCACCCGCTACGAGCAGTACGTC.